Given below is one T cell receptor (beta chain) in context. Its antigen is as yet unknown. This record comes from a study of blood T cells in healthy people across ages. Study context: Every two T cells gave about one barcoded beta molecule via template switching. Study observations and caveats: Older age coincided with a roughly linear decline in TCR beta diversity per million T cells. The study found more naive CD4+ cells and higher diversity in long-lived than aged donors. Strong correlation was found linking TCR beta diversity to naive T cell percentage.

Through a sample-barcoded 5' primer and a J-beta primer mix, a second PCR was run for about 6 to 11 cycles. TCRdb re-called the 5' RACE reads through MiXCR, storing one row per CDR3 protein. The sample has 1.5 million to 2 million distinct CDR3 sequences, about 31% seen once. Germline CDR1 and CDR2: DFQATT and SNEGSKA (reference sequence). The CDR3 has 12 residues. The V and J ends lost 6 bases and 4 bases respectively, with 12 bases between them. The chain carries TRBV20-1 and TRBJ1-2; D is uncertain. This clonotype was sampled from a woman aged 25 to 39 in good health. Material for sequencing was blood. CDR3 coding DNA: TGCAGTGCCGCGCCGGGTGGCTATGGCTACACCTTC. This sequence encodes CSAAPGGYGYTF.